The 26 T cell receptor beta chains given below trace back to one sample, sequenced in a study of blood T cell repertoires in COVID-19. Profiled with immunoSEQ multiplex PCR; TCRdb holds only in-frame clones, not every one. The table lists 150,000 to 200,000 clones, 80% to 90% of them singletons, with over 3.5% in the top ten. Sequencing used peripheral blood. The receptors stem from a man between 18 and 29 years old with active or convalescent COVID-19.

The V gene is TRBV27, the J gene TRBJ2-2; D gene uncertain. Germline lookup yields CDR1 MNHEY and CDR2 SMNVEV (reference sequence). The CDR3 sequence is 12 residues long. Trimming removed 6 bases at V and 6 bases at J, with 8 bases between. The CDR3 reads CASSLLSGELFF. CDR3 coding DNA: TGTGCCAGCAGCCTACTGTCCGGGGAGCTGTTTTTT.

This chain links TRBV7-2 with TRBJ2-7; possible D gene TRBD1, 6 bases. The germline V and J ends were trimmed by 7 bases and 2 bases, with 12 bases remaining between them. CDR1 and CDR2 from the germline V gene are SGHTA and FQGNSA. The CDR3 loop spans 13 amino acids. The CDR3 loop is CASTIRGTYEQYF. CDR3 coding DNA: TGTGCCAGCACCATAAGGGGGACCTACGAGCAGTACTTC.

The chain is built from TRBV29-1 and TRBJ2-2, with 9 bases aligning to TRBD1. The germline V gene encodes CDR1 SQVTM and CDR2 ANQGSEA. Unmatched junction bases numbered 5, after V lost 7 bases and J lost 2 bases. CDR3 length equals 14 residues. The CDR3 sequence is CSAWTGENTGELFF. Written as DNA, the CDR3 is TGCAGCGCTTGGACAGGGGAAAACACCGGGGAGCTGTTTTTT.

The V gene is TRBV7-9, the J gene TRBJ1-3, with TRBD1 as a possible D gene (6 bases). CDR1 and CDR2 from the germline V gene are SEHNR and FQNEAQ (reference sequence). V was trimmed by 10 bases and J by 2 bases, leaving 15 bases between them. CDR3 size: 14 residues. The CDR3 sequence: CATTTGKPGNTIYF. The DNA of the CDR3 is TGTGCCACCACGACAGGAAAACCTGGAAACACCATATATTTT.

This rearrangement joins TRBV6-5 to TRBJ1-6; 9 positions agree with TRBD1. Trimming took 8 bases from V and 9 from J; bases not matched to a gene: 11. The CDR3 runs 15 residues. The germline CDR1 and CDR2 sequences are MNHEY and SVGAGI. CDR3 protein: CASLAGQGLSSPLHF. CDR3 sequence (DNA): TGTGCCAGCCTGGCCGGACAGGGGCTTAGTTCACCCCTCCACTTT.

The chain is built from TRBV5-1 and TRBJ1-1; TRBD1 matches at 7 bases. The germline V gene encodes CDR1 SGHRS and CDR2 YFSETQ. The CDR3 has 14 residues. V lost 0 bases, J lost 5 bases, and 4 bases stayed unmatched. Written as DNA, the CDR3 is TGCGCCAGCAGCTTGGCAGGGGGTGTTACTGAAGCTTTCTTT. Its translation is CASSLAGGVTEAFF.

The chain has TRBV6-5 and TRBJ2-3, with 10 bases that match TRBD1. The V segment lost 6 bases and the J segment 6 bases; nucleotides outside the gene matches: 9. CDR3 length: 15 residues. Germline V gene data show CDR1 as MNHEY and CDR2 as SVGAGI. CDR3 DNA sequence: TGTGCCAGCAGCAAGAGGACAGGGGGATTGGATACGCAGTATTTT. Its protein product is CASSKRTGGLDTQYF.

The chain combines TRBV11-2 with TRBJ1-2; TRBD1 is a possible D gene (5 bases). The CDR3 totals 14 residues. V gave up 5 bases and J gave up 3 bases, with 13 bases separating them. Germline CDR1 reads SGHAT; CDR2 reads FQNNGV. CDR3 DNA sequence: TGTGCCAGCAGCCCTGCGGGGGAGTACTATGGCTACACCTTC. It translates to CASSPAGEYYGYTF.

This clone came up once. Other nucleotide sequences from this sample produce the same CDR3. This chain uses TRBV7-9 with TRBJ1-2, with D possibly being TRBD1 (5 bases). Germline CDR1 is SEHNR and CDR2 is FQNEAQ (reference sequence). The CDR3 loop spans 14 amino acids. V was clipped by 1 base and J by 2 bases, with 8 bases between them. CDR3 nucleotides: TGTGCCAGCAGCTTAGGGGGCAGCAACTATGGCTACACCTTC. Translating it yields CASSLGGSNYGYTF.

This chain connects TRBV7-9 to TRBJ2-2; D unclear. Germline V gene lookup returns CDR1 SEHNR and CDR2 FQNEAQ (reference sequence). The CDR3 has 13 residues. V was pared by 1 base and J by 5 bases, with 5 bases between. CDR3 amino acids: CASSLVLTGELFF. CDR3 nucleotide sequence: TGTGCCAGCAGCTTAGTGTTAACCGGGGAGCTGTTTTTT.

The chain employs TRBV5-1 and TRBJ1-1; the D is unclear. This CDR3 contains 13 residues. Trimming shortened V by 1 base and J by 3 bases, and 7 bases separated the two germline ends. The germline CDR1 and CDR2 sequences are SGHRS and YFSETQ. The CDR3 region is CASSLPPYTEAFF. As DNA, the CDR3 is TGCGCCAGCAGCTTGCCTCCTTACACTGAAGCTTTCTTT.

The chain combines TRBV11-2 with TRBJ2-3, with 10 bases matching TRBD2. Germline V lookup: CDR1 SGHAT, CDR2 FQNNGV. With V trimmed by 5 bases and J by 2 bases, 7 bases remained unmatched. The CDR3 extends over 16 amino acids. CDR3 bases: TGTGCCAGCAGCCTCCAAACTAGCGGGATCACAGATACGCAGTATTTT. It is translated as CASSLQTSGITDTQYF.

The chain links TRBV6-6 to TRBJ1-5, with D tentatively TRBD1 (6 bases). Germline loops: CDR1 MNHNY, CDR2 SVGAGI (reference sequence). The CDR3 is 15 residues long. V was pared by 5 bases and J by 4 bases, with 15 bases between. The DNA of the CDR3 is TGTGCCAGCAGTGAGGGGGTTGGTAGGAATCAGCCCCAGCATTTT. This codes for CASSEGVGRNQPQHF.

The chain has TRBV5-1 and TRBJ1-1; D not certain. This CDR3 region has 14 residues. The germline V gene has CDR1 SGHRS and CDR2 YFSETQ. Trimming removed 5 bases at V and 1 base at J, with 12 bases between. Written as DNA, the CDR3 is TGCGCCAGCAGAGAAAACGCGGGGAACACTGAAGCTTTCTTT. This gives the protein CASRENAGNTEAFF.

This rearrangement joins TRBV10-3 to TRBJ1-1, with D perhaps matching TRBD1 (5 bases). This CDR3 has 13 amino acids. Trimming cost V 11 bases and J 1 base, with 14 bases left between them. CDR1 is ENHRY and CDR2 is SYGVKD in the germline V gene. This chain's CDR3 is CAAQRQWNTEAFF. CDR3 DNA sequence: TGTGCCGCCCAGCGACAGTGGAACACTGAAGCTTTCTTT.

With respect to this clone: The sample contains more than one DNA sequence encoding this CDR3. V usage is TRBV12-3 or TRBV12-4 and J usage is TRBJ2-2; D not certain. Trimming took 3 bases from V and 8 from J, leaving 7 bases between them. This CDR3 region has 12 residues. The CDR3 coding sequence is TGTGCCAGCAGTTTCTACCCGGGGGAGCTGTTTTTT. Translation: CASSFYPGELFF.

This chain uses TRBV30 with TRBJ1-4, with 7 nucleotides matching TRBD1. Germline CDR1 is GTSNPN and CDR2 is SVGIG (reference sequence). The CDR3 runs to 15 residues. With V trimmed by 5 bases and J by 5 bases, 11 bases remained unmatched. The CDR3 spells CAWHDRVVGNEKLFF. The CDR3 coding sequence is TGTGCCTGGCACGACAGGGTGGTGGGAAATGAAAAACTGTTTTTT. Full variable domain (missing parts from reference TRBV30 and TRBJ1-4): SQTIHQWPATLVQPVGSPLSLECTVEGTSNPNLYWYRQAAGRGLQLLFYSVGIGQISSEVPQNLSASRPQDRQFILSSKKLLLSDSGFYLCAWHDRVVGNEKLFFGSGTQLSVL.

Worth noting for this clone: Other DNA sequences in this sample translate to the same CDR3. This chain joins TRBV11-2 and TRBJ2-3; TRBD2 is a possible D gene (5 bases). Germline CDR1 SGHAT, CDR2 FQNNGV. The CDR3 is 13 amino acids. V dropped 0 bases and J dropped 5 bases, with 6 bases sitting between them. This CDR3 reads CASSLDREDTQYF. CDR3 DNA: TGTGCCAGCAGCTTAGACCGGGAAGATACGCAGTATTTT.

This clone has just one count. This chain connects TRBV5-1 to TRBJ1-2, with a weak D call TRBD1 (6 bases). The CDR3 has 19 residues. Germline V lookup: CDR1 SGHRS, CDR2 YFSETQ. The V and J ends lost 2 bases and 4 bases respectively, with 27 bases between them. The chain's CDR3 is CASSLAARQEVLRVYGYTF. For the CDR3, the DNA is TGCGCCAGCAGCTTAGCGGCCCGACAGGAGGTATTACGGGTCTATGGCTACACCTTC.

The chain couples TRBV3-1 (or the pseudogene TRBV3-2) to TRBJ2-2; D possibly corresponds to TRBD2 (6 bases). The V gene's germline CDR1 is LGHDT and CDR2 YNNKEL (reference sequence). V lost 4 bases, J lost 4 bases, and 19 bases lay in between. The CDR3 runs 17 residues. The CDR3 loop is CASSPRGGFGPTGELFF. The CDR3 DNA is TGTGCCAGCAGCCCGAGGGGAGGTTTTGGGCCCACCGGGGAGCTGTTTTTT.

This clone has more than one count but fewer than ten. The chain employs TRBV3-1 (or the pseudogene TRBV3-2) and TRBJ1-2; possibly TRBD1 for D (5 bases). The germline V gene encodes CDR1 LGHDT and CDR2 YNNKEL (reference sequence). The CDR3 runs 16 residues. The V end lost 0 bases, the J end lost 4 bases, and 15 bases lay between the germline ends. The CDR3 spells CASSQDGANPFYGYTF. The DNA of the CDR3 is TGTGCCAGCAGCCAAGATGGGGCTAATCCATTCTATGGCTACACCTTC.

The gene calls are TRBV4-2 and TRBJ2-5; D is uncertain. CDR1 LGHNA and CDR2 YNFKEQ come from the germline V gene. V was clipped by 5 bases and J by 5 bases, with 12 bases between them. The CDR3 has 13 amino acids. CDR3 coding DNA: TGTGCCAGCAGCATGGCGGAGTCGGAGACCCAGTACTTC. This codes for CASSMAESETQYF.

About this clone itself: Additional DNA sequences in this sample encode the identical CDR3. The rearrangement links TRBV18 to TRBJ2-3; no definite D call. The V end lost 3 bases, the J end lost 1 base, and 5 bases lay between the germline ends. Germline lookup yields CDR1 KGHSH and CDR2 LQKENI. The length of the CDR3 is 13 residues. CDR3 protein: CASSPPGTDTQYF. CDR3 DNA: TGTGCCAGCTCACCCCCAGGCACAGATACGCAGTATTTT.

The genes are TRBV5-1 and TRBJ2-1; D gene uncertain. The ends were cut back, 0 bases at V and 8 bases at J, with 6 bases in the middle. The germline V gene has CDR1 SGHRS and CDR2 YFSETQ. This CDR3 spans 12 amino acids. CDR3 sequence: CASSLASYEQFF. DNA of the CDR3: TGCGCCAGCAGCTTGGCCTCCTATGAGCAGTTCTTC.

The chain has TRBV2 and TRBJ2-2, with 12 bases aligning to TRBD2. The CDR3 is 18 residues long. V gave up 7 bases and J gave up 5 bases; unmatched junction bases: 14. CDR1 is SNHLY, CDR2 FYNNEI, per germline. CDR3 in DNA: TGTGCCAGCACCCTGACTAGCGGGGGAGAACGTCGGACCGGGGAGCTGTTTTTT. Translating it yields CASTLTSGGERRTGELFF.

This clone came up once. The chain uses TRBV9 and TRBJ2-3, with 8 bases fitting TRBD2. The germline CDR1 and CDR2 sequences are SGDLS and YYNGEE. CDR3 length: 17 residues. V was clipped by 0 bases and J by 5 bases; unmatched bases: 11. CDR3 bases: TGTGCCAGCAGCGTAGCTATCGGAACTAGCGGTAGAGATACGCAGTATTTT. Its protein product is CASSVAIGTSGRDTQYF.